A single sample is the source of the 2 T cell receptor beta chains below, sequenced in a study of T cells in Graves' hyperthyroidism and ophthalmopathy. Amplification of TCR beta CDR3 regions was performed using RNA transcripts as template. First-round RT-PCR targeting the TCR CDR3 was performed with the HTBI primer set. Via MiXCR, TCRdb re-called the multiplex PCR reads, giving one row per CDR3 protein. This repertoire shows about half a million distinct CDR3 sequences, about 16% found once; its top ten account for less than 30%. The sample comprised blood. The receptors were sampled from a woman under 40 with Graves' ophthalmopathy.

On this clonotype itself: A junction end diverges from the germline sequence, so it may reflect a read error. DNA of the CDR3: TGCAGCGTCGGGGGCGGGGCTAATGGAAAACTGTTTTTT. Translated, it gives CSVGGGANGKLFF. The J gene is TRBJ1-4, the V gene TRBV29-1; possible D gene TRBD1, 6 bases. This CDR3 comprises 13 residues. The V gene's germline CDR1 is SQVTM and CDR2 ANQGSEA.

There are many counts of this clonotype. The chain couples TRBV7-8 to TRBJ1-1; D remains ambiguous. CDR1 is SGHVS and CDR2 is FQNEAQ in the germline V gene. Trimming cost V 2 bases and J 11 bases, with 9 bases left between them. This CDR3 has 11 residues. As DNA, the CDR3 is TGTGCCAGCAGCTTACGTGACGGGGCTTTCTTT. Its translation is CASSLRDGAFF.